The present TCR beta chain was sequenced within a study of shared clonotypes between healthy human individuals. Regarding the study as a whole: Several donors showed sharing of 4.5% to 6% of naive CD4 clonotypes.

There were only Caucasian adults among the donors, and all lived in Nashville, Tennessee. Turning to this clone: What it recognizes is unknown. Other DNA sequences in the same sample also yield this CDR3.

A deep-level run was used for the assay. Sequencing used immunoSEQ multiplex PCR; TCRdb keeps in-frame clones, though not all of them. The sample holds 2 million to 2.5 million clones, over 90% seen once. Germline values: CDR1 SGHTA, CDR2 FQGNSA. The CDR3 totals 16 residues. The V gene end was trimmed by 1 base and the J gene end by 5 bases; junction bases not matched to a gene: 8. The clonotype originates from a man between 18 and 35 years old in good health. Some clones in this sample may be carry-over from other donors' samples. The V and J genes are TRBV7-2 and TRBJ2-1, with 7 bases lining up with TRBD2. The sample was naive CD4+ T cells from PBMCs. Documented subset: CD45RA+ positively selected. CDR3: CASSLVRASGNNEQFF. In DNA form, the CDR3 reads TGTGCCAGCAGCTTAGTTCGGGCTAGCGGTAACAATGAGCAGTTCTTC.